The clone carrying this TCR beta chain appeared a few times. The data were taken from a study of blood T cells in healthy people across ages. The V and J ends lost 6 bases and 6 bases respectively, with 12 bases between them. Germline V gene data show CDR1 as MNHEY and CDR2 as SVGEGT. The CDR3 spans 12 residues. With a J-beta primer mix and a sample-barcoded 5' primer, a second PCR ran roughly 7 to 11 cycles. MiXCR, applied by TCRdb to the 5' RACE reads, yields one record per CDR3 protein. The sample has some 800,000 distinct CDR3 sequences, just under 25% seen once. The same data also contributed to another study, on T cells of mothers and their children.

Sequenced: blood. The source is a boy younger than 18 in good health. This chain uses TRBV6-2 or TRBV6-3 with TRBJ2-7; D not resolved. The CDR3 reads CASSQTLVEQYF. The CDR3 DNA follows: TGTGCCAGCAGCCAGACCTTGGTCGAGCAGTACTTC.